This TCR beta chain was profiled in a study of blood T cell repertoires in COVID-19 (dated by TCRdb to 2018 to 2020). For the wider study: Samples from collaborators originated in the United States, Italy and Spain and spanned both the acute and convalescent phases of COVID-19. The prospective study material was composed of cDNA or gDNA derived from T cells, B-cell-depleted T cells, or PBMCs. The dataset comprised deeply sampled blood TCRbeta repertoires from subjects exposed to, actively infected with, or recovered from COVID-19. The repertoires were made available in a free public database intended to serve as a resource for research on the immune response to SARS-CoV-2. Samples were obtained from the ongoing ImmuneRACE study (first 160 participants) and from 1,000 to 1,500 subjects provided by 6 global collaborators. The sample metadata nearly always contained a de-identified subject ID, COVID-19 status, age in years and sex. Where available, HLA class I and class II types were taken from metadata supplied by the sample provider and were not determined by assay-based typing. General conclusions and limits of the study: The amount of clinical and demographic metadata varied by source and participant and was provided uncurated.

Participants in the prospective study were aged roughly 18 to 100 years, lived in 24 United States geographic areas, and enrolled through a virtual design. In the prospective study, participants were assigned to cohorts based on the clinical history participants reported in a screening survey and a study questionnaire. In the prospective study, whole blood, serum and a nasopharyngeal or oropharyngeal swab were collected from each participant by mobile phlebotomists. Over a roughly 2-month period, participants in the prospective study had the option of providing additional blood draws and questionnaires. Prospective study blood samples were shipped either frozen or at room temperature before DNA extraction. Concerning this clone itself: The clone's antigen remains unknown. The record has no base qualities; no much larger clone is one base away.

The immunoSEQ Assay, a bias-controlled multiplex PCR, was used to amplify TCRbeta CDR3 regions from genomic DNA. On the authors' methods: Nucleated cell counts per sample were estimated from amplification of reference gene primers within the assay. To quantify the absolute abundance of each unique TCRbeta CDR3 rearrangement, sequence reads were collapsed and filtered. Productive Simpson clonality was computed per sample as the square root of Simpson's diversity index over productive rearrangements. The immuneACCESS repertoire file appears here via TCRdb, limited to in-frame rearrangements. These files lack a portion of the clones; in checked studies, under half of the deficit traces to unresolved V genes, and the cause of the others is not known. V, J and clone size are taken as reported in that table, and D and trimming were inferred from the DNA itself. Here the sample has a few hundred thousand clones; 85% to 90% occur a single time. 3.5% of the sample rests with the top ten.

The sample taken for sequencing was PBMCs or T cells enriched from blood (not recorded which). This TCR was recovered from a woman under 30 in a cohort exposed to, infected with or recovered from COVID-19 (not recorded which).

The CDR3 loop reads CSVQARGRDTEAFF. The DNA sequence reads TGCAGCGTCCAAGCGAGGGGGCGGGATACTGAAGCTTTCTTT. The rearrangement joined TRBV29-1 to TRBJ1-1; 7 central bases correspond to TRBD1. The germline V gene encodes CDR1 SQVTM and CDR2 ANQGSEA. The CDR3, cysteine through phenylalanine, is 14 amino acids long. Only CDR3 DNA is held: 42 bases, read in frame from base 1. Trimmed from V: 6 bases; trimmed from J: 5 bases; junction bases lacking a gene match: 12.